Listed below are T cell receptor beta chains from one sample, sequenced in a study of T cells in Graves' hyperthyroidism and ophthalmopathy. TCRdb used MiXCR to reprocess the multiplex PCR reads, holding one entry per CDR3 protein. The sample shows approximately 400,000 distinct CDR3 sequences, about 14% of them seen only once. The sample consisted of blood. The source of these receptors is a man between 50 and 59 years old with Graves' ophthalmopathy. The CDR3 runs from the conserved cysteine through the conserved F or W. Fields, in order: clone size, J gene, V gene, D gene, CDR3 protein. D genes are given only for firm matches. Rows may omit the clone size; those that give it use once, few, many or a size class.

>few|TRBJ2-1|TRBV12-3/TRBV12-4|TRBD2
CASSRSGLADYNEQFF
>many|TRBJ1-1|TRBV29-1|NA
CSVGATTVNTEAFF
>few|TRBJ2-7|TRBV12-3/TRBV12-4|NA
CASSVLRHEQTYEQYF
>many|TRBJ2-7|TRBV2|TRBD1
CASSEEGTGAYEQYF
>NA|TRBJ2-1|TRBV12-3/TRBV12-4|NA
CASSSTSYNEQFF
>NA|TRBJ2-7|TRBV6-5|NA
CASSYSRVTSSYEQYF
>NA|TRBJ1-3|TRBV7-6|TRBD1
CASSLDRVGNTIYF
>NA|TRBJ2-1|TRBV7-2|TRBD2
CASSFSGSGYEQFF
>NA|TRBJ2-3|TRBV6-1|TRBD2
CASNSGASTDTQYF
>many|TRBJ2-7|TRBV20-1|TRBD2
CSGRLGTSGSNEQYF
>many|TRBJ2-7|TRBV5-1|TRBD2
CASSLTSGRKLAYEQYF
>few|TRBJ1-4|TRBV12-3/TRBV12-4|NA
CASSFGTSGLFF
>NA|TRBJ2-1|TRBV12-3/TRBV12-4|TRBD2
CASVLAGSEQFF
>many|TRBJ2-5|TRBV18|NA
CASSRLQETQYF
>many|TRBJ2-7|TRBV9|TRBD1
CASSTNPTGYEQYF
>few|TRBJ1-1|TRBV5-6|NA
CASSPRNEGYEAFF
>few|TRBJ2-5|TRBV10-2|TRBD1
CASDTGTGHQETQYF
>NA|TRBJ2-7|TRBV27|NA
CASSLWWTKGAGEQYF
>many|TRBJ1-1|TRBV3-1|NA
CASSQALNTEAFF
>many|TRBJ2-3|TRBV30|NA
CAWSKGSTDTQYF
>NA|TRBJ1-5|TRBV20-1|TRBD1
CSARLPGQLRGGNQPQHF
>many|TRBJ2-1|TRBV14|NA
CASSQVWGSYNEQFF
>few|TRBJ2-7|TRBV24-1|NA
CATSDLNRVQVLYEQYF
>many|TRBJ2-7|TRBV5-1|NA
CASTPGVEGSYEQYF
>many|TRBJ1-4|TRBV28|TRBD1
CASTTGANEKLFF
>NA|TRBJ1-2|TRBV7-8|TRBD1
CASSPGLGQGAGGYTF
>few|TRBJ2-1|TRBV11-2|TRBD2
CASNSRLAETDNEQFF
>many|TRBJ2-1|TRBV11-2|NA
CAVLDGYNEQFF
>NA|TRBJ2-5|TRBV20-1|NA
CSARIQVETQYF
>many|TRBJ2-7|TRBV5-1|NA
CASSSTGVNYEQYF
>NA|TRBJ2-3|TRBV29-1|TRBD2
CSVVLAEGHKDTQYF
>many|TRBJ1-2|TRBV3-1|NA
CASSQEAYGYTF
>few|TRBJ2-7|TRBV6-6|TRBD2
CASSYSGLAGQGDLYEQYF
>few|TRBJ2-1|TRBV13|NA
CASSRALHPGGEQFF
>many|TRBJ2-1|TRBV11-2|NA
CASSLVMGWEQFF
>NA|TRBJ1-2|TRBV6-1|NA
CASSSDGASYGYTF
>many|TRBJ2-1|TRBV3-1|TRBD1
CASSQTGYGNEQFF
>many|TRBJ2-5|TRBV12-3/TRBV12-4|NA
CASSLTGIGETQYF
>many|TRBJ2-7|TRBV20-1|TRBD1
CSARDPGQGWAEQYF
>many|TRBJ2-7|TRBV7-8|NA
CASSPHRGRWYEQYF
>NA|TRBJ1-1|TRBV28|NA
CASSPPGRPPAFF
>NA|TRBJ1-2|TRBV10-3|NA
CAISNLQDQGYTF
>many|TRBJ2-5|TRBV11-2|NA
CASTKLDSKLQETQYF
>NA|TRBJ1-1|TRBV25-1|NA
CASVPGGVVLYEAFF